These 28 T cell receptor beta chains originate from one sample sequenced in a study of cytomegalovirus exposure and HLA in healthy donors. Amplification used 60 Vbeta primers and 13 Jbeta primers. Sequencing was performed with immunoSEQ multiplex PCR; in TCRdb, only in-frame clones are kept and a portion is missing. The sample includes fewer than 95,000 clones, around 80% of them seen just once. Sequencing was done on a sample of PBMCs. Receptor source: a man aged 18 to 35 in good health and CMV-seronegative.

This clone has a handful of counts. The gene calls are TRBV19 and TRBJ2-1; D call uncertain. Per the germline V gene, CDR1 is LNHDA and CDR2 is SQIVND (reference sequence). Trimming removed 4 bases at V and 16 bases at J, with 17 bases between. This CDR3 is 12 amino acids long. The CDR3 DNA reads as TGTGCCAGTAGTAGACCTCCGGGTCCAAAATTCTTC. This gives the protein CASSRPPGPKFF.

The chain uses TRBV14 and TRBJ1-1; a possible D gene is TRBD1 (6 bases). V was pared by 5 bases and J by 3 bases, with 13 bases between. Germline V gene sequence: CDR1 SGHDN, CDR2 FVKESK. The CDR3 totals 14 residues. The DNA for the CDR3 is TGTGCCAGCAGCATCACACAGGGATACACTGAAGCTTTCTTT. This encodes CASSITQGYTEAFF.

The J gene is TRBJ1-2, the V gene TRBV5-1; 9 nucleotides align to TRBD1. The CDR3 length is 14 residues. CDR1 and CDR2 (germline): SGHRS, YFSETQ. The J segment lost 2 bases and the V segment lost 4 bases, leaving 3 bases of the junction unmatched. This CDR3 is CASSPGQGNYGYTF. The CDR3 bases are TGCGCCAGCAGCCCCGGACAGGGGAACTATGGCTACACCTTC.

This clone was seen only once. V and J are TRBV6-5 and TRBJ1-2; possibly TRBD1 for D (5 bases). The ends were cut back, 5 bases at V and 5 bases at J, with 15 bases in the middle. The CDR3 totals 14 residues. The V gene's germline CDR1 is MNHEY and CDR2 SVGAGI. CDR3 sequence reads: CASSQTQGSYGYTF. The DNA for the CDR3 is TGTGCCAGCAGTCAAACCCAGGGATCTTATGGCTACACCTTC.

The V gene is TRBV10-2, the J gene TRBJ2-5; 9 bases match TRBD1. CDR3 length: 13 residues. Trimming removed 8 bases from V and 4 bases from J; junction bases left unmatched: 5. Germline V gives CDR1 WSHSY, CDR2 SAAADI. CDR3 in DNA: TGCGCCAGCGGTGGACAGGGGATAGAGACCCAGTACTTC. It is translated as CASGGQGIETQYF.

J is TRBJ1-3 and V is TRBV7-6; D unresolved. Germline V gene data show CDR1 as SGHVS and CDR2 as FNYEAQ. The CDR3 consists of 14 residues. V shed 1 base and J shed 1 base, with 5 bases lying between them. In DNA form, the CDR3 reads TGTGCCAGCAGCTTAGGAGGTTCTGGAAACACCATATATTTT. Protein: CASSLGGSGNTIYF.

The chain combines TRBV5-1 with TRBJ1-3, with 7 nucleotides matching TRBD1. The CDR3 loop spans 18 amino acids. Unmatched junction bases numbered 13, after V lost 0 bases and J lost 4 bases. Germline lookup yields CDR1 SGHRS and CDR2 YFSETQ. The CDR3 region has the DNA TGCGCCAGCAGCTTGGCCGTCGCGACAGGGCAAGGCGGAAACACCATATATTTT. It codes for CASSLAVATGQGGNTIYF.

The count of this clone is one. The chain combines TRBV11-3 with TRBJ1-1; 8 bases are shared with TRBD1. Unmatched junction bases numbered 4, after V lost 0 bases and J lost 1 base. Germline V gives CDR1 SGHNT, CDR2 YENEEA. CDR3 length: 16 amino acids. The CDR3, as DNA: TGTGCCAGCAGCTTAGAGGCAGGGGGCCCGAACACTGAAGCTTTCTTT. It is translated as CASSLEAGGPNTEAFF.

Notes on this clone: Mismatch with germline at one junction end may stem from a read error. The chain joins TRBV7-9 to TRBJ1-5; D ambiguous. Germline loops: CDR1 SEHNR, CDR2 FQNEAQ (reference sequence). CDR3 length equals 16 residues. CDR3 coding DNA: TGTTCCAGCAGCAGTAGCCGGGATTATAGCAATCAGCCCCAGCATTTT. Translated, it gives CSSSSSRDYSNQPQHF.

The chain joins TRBV11-2 to TRBJ1-1; TRBD1 is a possible D gene (5 bases). This CDR3 contains 15 residues. Germline-derived CDR1 and CDR2 are SGHAT and FQNNGV. Trimming removed 3 bases at V and 6 bases at J, with 17 bases between. CDR3 amino acids: CASSFRPRGGSEAFF. The CDR3 DNA sequence: TGTGCCAGCAGCTTCCGACCTCGGGGGGGTTCTGAAGCTTTCTTT.

V gene TRBV6-5 combines with J gene TRBJ2-3, with a weak D call TRBD2 (5 bases). V was cut by 0 bases and J by 3 bases, with 10 bases left in between. The CDR3 is 15 residues long. Germline-derived CDR1 and CDR2 are MNHEY and SVGAGI. The CDR3 reads CASSYSIRGTDTQYF. The CDR3 coding sequence is TGTGCCAGCAGTTACTCGATCCGGGGAACAGATACGCAGTATTTT.

This rearrangement joins TRBV6-1 to TRBJ1-1, with 7 bases lining up with TRBD1. Trimming removed 6 bases from V and 7 bases from J; junction bases left unmatched: 8. Germline V lookup: CDR1 MNHNS, CDR2 SASEGT. This CDR3 spans 13 amino acids. CDR3 residues: CASRASRDSEAFF. The CDR3 DNA reads TGTGCCAGCAGGGCTTCCCGGGACAGTGAAGCTTTCTTT.

The rearrangement links TRBV9 to TRBJ2-1; 11 bases align to TRBD2. Germline loops: CDR1 SGDLS, CDR2 YYNGEE. After removal of 1 base from V and 9 bases from J, the junction contained 6 bases not matched to a gene. This CDR3 has 15 residues. Here the CDR3 DNA reads TGTGCCAGCAGCGTAAGCCTAGCGGGGGGTGGTGAGCAGTTCTTC. Protein: CASSVSLAGGGEQFF.

The J gene is TRBJ2-3, the V gene TRBV7-6, with D perhaps matching TRBD2 (5 bases). In germline, CDR1 is SGHVS, CDR2 FNYEAQ. The CDR3 runs 15 residues. V was trimmed by 0 bases and J by 4 bases, leaving 11 bases between them. The DNA of the CDR3 is TGTGCCAGCAGCTTAGCCACTAGTTCGGCAGATACGCAGTATTTT. Translating it yields CASSLATSSADTQYF.

This clone came up a few times. The chain links TRBV2 to TRBJ1-2, with 7 bases aligning to TRBD1. CDR1 is SNHLY and CDR2 is FYNNEI in the germline V gene. This CDR3 has 14 amino acids. J lost 4 bases, V lost 7 bases, and 9 bases had no gene match. The CDR3 DNA reads as TGTGCCAGCACCCTATCACAGGGGATCTATGGCTACACCTTC. It translates to CASTLSQGIYGYTF.

This clone was seen once. The chain joins TRBV5-6 to TRBJ1-1, with D unresolved. This CDR3 is built from 15 residues. The ends were cut back, 4 bases at V and 0 bases at J, with 13 bases in the middle. Germline CDR1 reads SGHDT; CDR2 reads YYEEEE. CDR3 in DNA: TGTGCCAGCAGCCTGGCCAGAGGGTTGAACACTGAAGCTTTCTTT. This sequence encodes CASSLARGLNTEAFF.

The chain links TRBV6-1 to TRBJ1-3, with a tentative D call TRBD1 (5 bases). V was trimmed by 1 base and J by 5 bases, leaving 9 bases between them. The CDR3 covers 14 residues. Germline assignment: CDR1 MNHNS and CDR2 SASEGT. CDR3 DNA sequence: TGTGCCAGCAGTGAAGAGGCGGACAGAAACACCATATATTTT. As protein: CASSEEADRNTIYF.

At least ten counts were recorded for this clone. V is TRBV6-1 and J is TRBJ1-1; maybe TRBD1 (5 bases). The CDR3 extends over 14 amino acids. The V gene lost 0 bases and the J gene lost 4 bases, with 9 bases spanning the gap. CDR1 is MNHNS and CDR2 is SASEGT in the germline V gene. DNA of the CDR3: TGTGCCAGCAGTGAAGCGCTGGGGCTCACTGAAGCTTTCTTT. This codes for CASSEALGLTEAFF.

The rearrangement links TRBV5-6 to TRBJ2-3; 7 nucleotides align to TRBD1. Germline loops: CDR1 SGHDT, CDR2 YYEEEE. This CDR3 is built from 16 residues. J was trimmed by 2 bases and V by 3 bases; bases with no gene match: 9. CDR3 in DNA: TGTGCCAGCAGCTGGGGAATACAGGGGTACACAGATACGCAGTATTTT. Residues: CASSWGIQGYTDTQYF. The full variable domain, its missing parts supplied by reference TRBV5-6 and TRBJ2-3, is DAGVTQSPTHLIKTRGQQVTLRCSPKSGHDTVSWYQQALGQGPQFIFQYYEEEERQRGNFPDRFSGHQFPNYSSELNVNALLLGDSALYLCASSWGIQGYTDTQYFGPGTRLTVL.

This chain links TRBV5-1 with TRBJ1-4, with D perhaps TRBD1 (5 bases). Trimming left V 0 bases short and J 6 bases short, with 9 bases between. There are 14 residues in the CDR3. Germline lookup yields CDR1 SGHRS and CDR2 YFSETQ. CDR3 loop: CASSLATEDEKLFF. In DNA, the CDR3 is TGCGCCAGCAGCTTGGCGACAGAGGATGAAAAACTGTTTTTT.

V gene TRBV5-7 combines with J gene TRBJ1-4; D unclear. TRBV5-7 is flagged as an ORF with uncertain function. The CDR3 totals 17 residues. Between the trimmed V and J ends, which lost 2 bases and 0 bases, there was a span of 14 bases. DNA of the CDR3: TGTGCCAGCAGCTTAGGACGGAGGGATACAACTAATGAAAAACTGTTTTTT. Amino acids: CASSLGRRDTTNEKLFF.

The chain couples TRBV7-9 to TRBJ1-3; D call uncertain. There are 14 residues in the CDR3. The germline V gene encodes CDR1 SEHNR and CDR2 FQNEAQ (reference sequence). V lost 8 bases and J lost 0, with 11 bases in between. The CDR3 DNA reads as TGTGCCAGCCTTCCGGTTCGCTCTGGAAACACCATATATTTT. It codes for CASLPVRSGNTIYF.

The CDR3 nucleotides are TGTGCCAGCAGCTCGTCGGCGGGCCTCTCCTACGAGCAGTACTTC. Amino acids: CASSSSAGLSYEQYF. The chain uses TRBV5-4 and TRBJ2-7, with D maybe TRBD2 (5 bases). Germline V gene sequence: CDR1 SGHNT, CDR2 YYREEE (reference sequence). Trimming removed 3 bases from V and 0 bases from J, with 13 bases in between. This CDR3 comprises 15 residues.

The V call is TRBV6-5, the J call TRBJ2-3; 8 nucleotides match TRBD2. After removal of 5 bases from V and 10 bases from J, the junction contained 14 bases not matched to a gene. The germline CDR1 and CDR2 sequences are MNHEY and SVGAGI. This CDR3 comprises 15 residues. CDR3 nucleotide sequence: TGTGCCAGCAGTATGACCCCGGGACTAGGGACCCCGCAGTATTTT. As protein: CASSMTPGLGTPQYF.

This clone was detected only a few times. The chain carries TRBV6-1 and TRBJ1-3; 9 positions agree with TRBD1. The V segment lost 2 bases and the J segment 8 bases; nucleotides outside the gene matches: 4. Germline lookup yields CDR1 MNHNS and CDR2 SASEGT. The CDR3 has 14 amino acids. In DNA, the CDR3 is TGTGCCAGCAGTGAAACAGGGGGCTCGGACACCATATATTTT. Amino acids: CASSETGGSDTIYF.

This clone was seen more than once but under ten times. The rearrangement uses TRBV6-1 and TRBJ1-5; tentative D call: TRBD1 (6 bases). The CDR3 is 15 amino acids. Trimming shortened V by 5 bases and J by 6 bases, and 17 bases separated the two germline ends. The V gene's germline CDR1 is MNHNS and CDR2 SASEGT. This CDR3 reads CASSPHQGLGQPQHF. CDR3 nucleotides: TGTGCCAGCAGTCCCCATCAGGGGCTGGGTCAGCCCCAGCATTTT.

This chain links TRBV2 with TRBJ2-2; weak D call: TRBD2 (6 bases). Germline CDR1 reads SNHLY; CDR2 reads FYNNEI. This CDR3 is 15 amino acids long. With 4 bases removed from V and 4 bases from J, the gap between germline ends came to 13 bases. The CDR3 loop is CASSGAGLSTGELFF. In nucleotides, the CDR3 is TGTGCCAGCAGTGGGGCGGGGTTGAGCACCGGGGAGCTGTTTTTT.

This clone was seen a few times. V usage is TRBV10-3 and J usage is TRBJ2-7, with 11 bases lining up with TRBD1. The CDR3 is 13 residues long. J was trimmed by 2 bases and V by 6 bases; bases with no gene match: 0. Germline values: CDR1 ENHRY, CDR2 SYGVKD. The DNA for the CDR3 is TGTGCCATCAGGGGACAGGGGGCCTACGAGCAGTACTTC. Encoded protein: CAIRGQGAYEQYF.